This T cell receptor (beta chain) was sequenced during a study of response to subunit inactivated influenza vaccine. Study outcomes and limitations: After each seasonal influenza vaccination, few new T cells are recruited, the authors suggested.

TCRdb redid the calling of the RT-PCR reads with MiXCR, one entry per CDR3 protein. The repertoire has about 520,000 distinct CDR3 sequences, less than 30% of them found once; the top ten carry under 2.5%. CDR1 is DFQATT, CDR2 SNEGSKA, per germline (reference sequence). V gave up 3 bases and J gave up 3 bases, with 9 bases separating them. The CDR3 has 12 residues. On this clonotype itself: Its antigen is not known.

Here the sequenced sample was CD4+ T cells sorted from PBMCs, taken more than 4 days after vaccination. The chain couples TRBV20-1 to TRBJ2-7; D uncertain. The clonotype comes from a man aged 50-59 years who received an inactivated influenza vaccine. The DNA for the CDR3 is TGCAGTGCTAGCCGTCCGGGCTACGAGCAGTACTTC. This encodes CSASRPGYEQYF.